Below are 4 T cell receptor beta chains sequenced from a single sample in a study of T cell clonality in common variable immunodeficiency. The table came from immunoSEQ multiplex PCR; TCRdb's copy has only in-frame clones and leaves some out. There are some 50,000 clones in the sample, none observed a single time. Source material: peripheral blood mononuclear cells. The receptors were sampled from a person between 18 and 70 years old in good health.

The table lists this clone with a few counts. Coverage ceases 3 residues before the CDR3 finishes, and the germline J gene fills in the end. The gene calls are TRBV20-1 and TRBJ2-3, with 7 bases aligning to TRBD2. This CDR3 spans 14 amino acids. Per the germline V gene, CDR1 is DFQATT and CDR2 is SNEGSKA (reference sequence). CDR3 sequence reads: CSAREISGEETQYF. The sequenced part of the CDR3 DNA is TGCAGTGCTAGGGAGATCAGCGGGGAAGAGACG.

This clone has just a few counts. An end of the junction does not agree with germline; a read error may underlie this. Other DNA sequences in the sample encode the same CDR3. Partial CDR3 DNA: TGTGCCAGCTCACCGGAGGGGGACCCAGCCAATTATGGG. Translation gives CASSPEGDPANYG. From start to end, the CDR3 is CASSPEGDPANYGYTF. The chain recombines TRBV18 with TRBJ1-2, with D perhaps matching TRBD1 (6 bases). The missing CDR3 end, 3 residues past where the read stops, is filled in from the germline J gene. From germline, CDR1 is KGHSH and CDR2 LQKENI. This CDR3 spans 16 amino acids.

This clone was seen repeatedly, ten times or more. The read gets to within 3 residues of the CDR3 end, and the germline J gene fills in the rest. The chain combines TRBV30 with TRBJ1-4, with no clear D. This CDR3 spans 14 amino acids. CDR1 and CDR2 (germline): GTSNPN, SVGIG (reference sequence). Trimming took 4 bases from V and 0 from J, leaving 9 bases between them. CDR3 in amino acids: CAWNSGATNEKLFF. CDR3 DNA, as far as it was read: TGTGCCTGGAATTCAGGAGCAACTAATGAAAAA.

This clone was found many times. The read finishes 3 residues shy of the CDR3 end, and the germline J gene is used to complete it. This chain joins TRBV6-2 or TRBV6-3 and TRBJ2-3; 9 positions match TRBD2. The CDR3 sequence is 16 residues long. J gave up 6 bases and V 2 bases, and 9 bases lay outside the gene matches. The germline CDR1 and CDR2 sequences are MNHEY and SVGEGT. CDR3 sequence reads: CASSYPSGGGADTQYF. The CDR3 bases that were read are TGTGCCAGCAGTTACCCCTCGGGCGGGGGGGCCGATACG.